This T cell receptor beta chain appears in the sequencing data of a study of CD8+ T cells in alopecia areata (dated by TCRdb to 2016 to 2018). The study in broad terms: In both human patients and the C3H/HeJ mouse model, the study applied high-throughput TCRbeta sequencing to look at T cell clonal expansion in alopecia areata. TCRbeta CDR3 regions were amplified by immunoSEQ multiplex PCR with 35 Vbeta forward and 13 Jbeta reverse primers. RNA was extracted with the PAXgene miRNA kit for fixed scalp, the miRNeasy kit for PBMCs, and the RNeasy kit for mouse skin. Scalp clonality was compared across normal scalp (n=4), patchy alopecia areata scalp (n=8), and alopecia totalis/universalis scalp (n=8). On the human side, TCRbeta sequencing was run on scalp tissue and on sorted CD4+ and CD8+ peripheral blood T cells from healthy controls and from alopecia areata patients with either patchy or totalis/universalis disease.

PBMCs were isolated by density centrifugation and stained for CD3, CD4 and CD8, and CD4+ and CD8+ T cells were sorted on a FACSAria. Unaffected controls provided scalp biopsies and blood samples. V is reduced by 3 bases and J by 4 bases, leaving a spacing of 6 bases between them. The CDR3 covers 12 residues, taking in both the cysteine and the phenylalanine. Only CDR3 DNA remains: 36 bases, in frame from the first base. From the germline V gene, CDR1 is SGHAT and CDR2 is FQNNGV. The library was prepared using the immunoSEQ multiplex PCR assay. To provide template for TCR sequencing, every sample had RNA extracted and reverse transcribed into cDNA. SuperScript III was used for first-strand cDNA synthesis, primed with a 2:1 mix of oligo-dT and random hexamers. A synthetic immune receptor repertoire was used to measure amplification bias, and any remaining bias was corrected computationally. Per the authors' processing: Raw reads were preprocessed for error removal, and CDR3 was defined according to IMGT conventions as running from the conserved cysteine to phenylalanine. To get clonality, Shannon entropy was normalized by log2 of the number of productive unique TCRs and the result was subtracted from 1. Whether each scalp clone was CD4 or CD8 was inferred by checking scalp TCRbeta sequences against the CD4 and CD8 repertoires from sorted blood. The clones in this table, taken by TCRdb from immuneACCESS, are in-frame only. Not every clone is retained; where verified, under half of the shortfall comes from an unresolved V gene, and the cause of the rest is unknown. D and trimming were read from the DNA, whereas the V and J calls and clone size are those reported in that table. The sample records roughly 150,000 clones, more than 55% of which are singletons. In total, the top ten clones hold 30% to 45% of the sample.

In its sample, this clone was seen a few times. Its antigen is unknown. The input lacks base qualities; no much larger clone sits a single base away. On the study overall, not on this receptor specifically: Lesional scalp, especially in alopecia totalis/universalis, showed higher clonality and more expanded CD8+ clones than normal scalp, suggesting antigenic drive. Unlike mouse skin, which is dominated by gammadelta T cells, normal human skin has resident alphabeta T cells that are also sequenced, and this complicates analysis of the scalp TCR repertoire. Shared TCR sequences between patients were less evident than in mice, which may be partly attributable to HLA diversity in the patient population.

This receptor was taken from a human donor in good health. Sequenced input: CD8+ T cells sorted from blood. The sequence links TRBV11-2 to TRBJ2-5; no D gene call is confident. The nucleotide sequence reads as follows: TGTGCCAGCAGCTTCCAGCCAGAGACCCAGTACTTC. The resulting protein is CASSFQPETQYF. The entire variable domain, with the stretches around the CDR3 drawn from the reference TRBV11-2 and TRBJ2-5 proteins, is EAGVAQSPRYKIIEKRQSVAFWCNPISGHATLYWYQQILGQGPKLLIQFQNNGVVDDSQLPKDRFSAERLKGVDSTLKIQPAKLEDSAVYLCASSFQPETQYFGPGTRLLVL.